This entry lists 25 T cell receptor beta chains sequenced from one sample in a study of blood T cell repertoires in COVID-19. The protocol was immunoSEQ multiplex PCR, while the TCRdb copy is restricted to in-frame clones and leaves out a portion. This sample has about 200,000 clones, with around 84% found just once. Sample: peripheral blood. The source of these receptors is a woman of 80 years or more with acute or convalescent COVID-19.

CDR3 DNA: TGTGCCAGCAGCCCCACCCTCGGGGGTAATGAAAAACTGTTTTTT. Protein: CASSPTLGGNEKLFF. The V and J genes are TRBV9 and TRBJ1-4; a possible D gene is TRBD1 (5 bases). CDR1 and CDR2 from the germline V gene are SGDLS and YYNGEE. V gave up 4 bases and J gave up 4 bases, with 14 bases separating them. The CDR3 runs to 15 residues.

The V and J genes are TRBV4-3 and TRBJ1-1, with a tentative D call TRBD1 (6 bases). V dropped 0 bases and J dropped 3 bases, with 14 bases sitting between them. Per the germline V gene, CDR1 is LGHNA and CDR2 is YSLEER. The CDR3 has 16 residues. In nucleotides, the CDR3 is TGCGCCAGCAGCCAAGATCCGGCAGGGGCGCACACTGAAGCTTTCTTT. Translating it yields CASSQDPAGAHTEAFF.

This chain links TRBV7-9 with TRBJ1-1, with 7 bases aligning to TRBD1. This CDR3 comprises 15 residues. The junction had 7 bases not matched to a gene; V was cut back by 1 base and J by 5 bases. Germline CDR1 is SEHNR and CDR2 is FQNEAQ (reference sequence). This CDR3 is CASSLEVAGGTEAFF. The DNA of the CDR3 is TGTGCCAGCAGCTTAGAAGTTGCAGGGGGAACTGAAGCTTTCTTT.

This rearrangement joins TRBV18 to TRBJ1-6; D remains ambiguous. V lost 3 bases and J 1 base, leaving 19 bases between the germline ends. Looked up from germline, CDR1 is KGHSH and CDR2 is LQKENI. The CDR3 extends over 19 amino acids. In DNA form, the CDR3 reads TGTGCCAGCTCACCGATTCCCGGAGCCGCCGAGTCCTATAATTCACCCCTCCACTTT. Translating it yields CASSPIPGAAESYNSPLHF.

The rearrangement joins TRBV28 to TRBJ1-2; possible D gene TRBD1, 6 bases. The CDR3 sequence is 15 residues long. Between the trimmed V and J ends, which lost 5 bases and 5 bases, there was a span of 18 bases. CDR1 is MDHEN and CDR2 is SYDVKM in the germline V gene. The DNA for the CDR3 is TGTGCCAGCAGTCCCGGGACATCGGTGGGATATGGCTACACCTTC. Amino acids: CASSPGTSVGYGYTF.

CDR3 sequence (DNA): TGCGCCAGCAGCCAAGATCGACCAGGATCCTACTACGAGCAGTACTTC. This translates into CASSQDRPGSYYEQYF. The chain recombines TRBV4-1 with TRBJ2-7; D is unresolved. The CDR3 covers 16 residues. Per germline, CDR1 MGHRA and CDR2 YSYEKL. The V end lost 0 bases, the J end lost 3 bases, and 15 bases lay between the germline ends.

This clone has only one observation. The chain combines TRBV30 with TRBJ2-7; 12 bases agree with TRBD2. This CDR3 region has 14 residues. Germline-derived CDR1 and CDR2 are GTSNPN and SVGIG (reference sequence). The ends lost 8 bases at V and 6 bases at J; junction bases unmatched: 11. The CDR3 reads CAADMTSGSSEQYF. CDR3 coding DNA: TGTGCCGCGGATATGACTAGCGGGAGCTCCGAGCAGTACTTC.

The chain links TRBV6-2 or TRBV6-3 to TRBJ2-1; D unresolved. In germline, CDR1 is MNHEY, CDR2 SVGEGT. The CDR3 consists of 15 residues. Trimming removed 6 bases at V and 4 bases at J, with 16 bases between. The CDR3 region has the DNA TGTGCCAGCAGCCAAACCCCGGGTCTTTACAATGAGCAGTTCTTC. This sequence encodes CASSQTPGLYNEQFF.

V and J are TRBV4-2 and TRBJ2-7; 7 bases map to TRBD2. The CDR3 consists of 16 residues. With 3 bases clipped from V and 5 bases from J, the junction kept 13 bases outside the gene matches. Germline V gene sequence: CDR1 LGHNA, CDR2 YNFKEQ. In DNA, the CDR3 is TGTGCCAGCAGCCATGGATGGCGGGAGAGAGGCGACGAGCAGTACTTC. Protein sequence: CASSHGWRERGDEQYF.

The J gene is TRBJ2-1, the V gene TRBV6-2 or TRBV6-3, with 9 bases fitting TRBD2. Germline V gene lookup returns CDR1 MNHEY and CDR2 SVGEGT. The CDR3 has 14 amino acids. J gave up 4 bases and V 5 bases, and 3 bases lay outside the gene matches. CDR3 sequence reads: CASSDLAGYNEQFF. CDR3 DNA: TGTGCCAGCAGTGACCTAGCGGGATACAATGAGCAGTTCTTC.

Notes on this clone: The sample has other DNA sequences that encode this CDR3 too. The chain is built from TRBV5-1 and TRBJ2-1, with 13 bases that match TRBD2. The germline gives CDR1 SGHRS, CDR2 YFSETQ. The V segment lost 4 bases and the J segment 10 bases; nucleotides outside the gene matches: 8. The CDR3 loop spans 15 amino acids. Written as DNA, the CDR3 is TGCGCCAGCAGCCCAGGACTAGCGGGAGAGGGCGAGCAGTTCTTC. Encoded protein: CASSPGLAGEGEQFF.

DNA of the CDR3: TGTGCCAGCAGCCGACAGGGGGATGAGCAGTTCTTC. This gives the protein CASSRQGDEQFF. V gene TRBV6-6 combines with J gene TRBJ2-1; 9 nucleotides align to TRBD1. After removal of 6 bases from V and 8 bases from J, the junction contained 2 bases not matched to a gene. Germline loops: CDR1 MNHNY, CDR2 SVGAGI (reference sequence). The CDR3 is 12 amino acids.

The genes are TRBV6-2 or TRBV6-3 and TRBJ2-2; 7 bases line up with TRBD1. This CDR3 contains 15 residues. CDR1 MNHEY and CDR2 SVGEGT come from the germline V gene. V trimming: 5 bases; J trimming: 3 bases; junction bases outside the gene matches: 6. The CDR3 sequence: CASSRGQGYTGELFF. In nucleotides, the CDR3 is TGTGCCAGCAGTAGGGGGCAGGGCTACACCGGGGAGCTGTTTTTT.

The chain links TRBV18 to TRBJ2-7, with 7 bases lining up with TRBD2. Germline lookup yields CDR1 KGHSH and CDR2 LQKENI. J was trimmed by 3 bases and V by 0 bases; bases with no gene match: 5. CDR3 size: 15 residues. The CDR3: CASSPPTTGGYEQYF. CDR3 DNA sequence: TGTGCCAGCTCACCACCAACCACGGGAGGCTACGAGCAGTACTTC.

J is TRBJ1-3 and V is TRBV4-1; 10 positions match TRBD1. Germline lookup yields CDR1 MGHRA and CDR2 YSYEKL. This CDR3 spans 19 amino acids. V was pared by 0 bases and J by 3 bases, with 11 bases of the junction left unmatched. This CDR3 reads CASSQDRYRGQGRGNTIYF. In DNA form, the CDR3 reads TGCGCCAGCAGCCAAGATCGTTACCGGGGACAGGGGCGTGGAAACACCATATATTTT.

The chain combines TRBV7-2 with TRBJ1-2; no clear D gene. CDR1 and CDR2 from the germline V gene are SGHTA and FQGNSA. The CDR3 contains 14 residues. V gave up 0 bases and J gave up 7 bases, with 12 bases separating them. CDR3 in DNA: TGTGCCAGCAGCTTAGCGGACTCCCGGGGTGGCTACACCTTC. This translates into CASSLADSRGGYTF.

V gene TRBV9 combines with J gene TRBJ1-3; 9 nucleotides line up with TRBD1. The germline gives CDR1 SGDLS, CDR2 YYNGEE. The CDR3 sequence is 16 residues long. V lost 2 bases and J lost 2; bases outside the gene matches: 5. In nucleotides, the CDR3 is TGTGCCAGCAGCGTTAGCGGGACAGGGACTGGAAACACCATATATTTT. Translation gives CASSVSGTGTGNTIYF. Together with reference TRBV9 and TRBJ1-3, the CDR3 gives the full variable domain: DSGVTQTPKHLITATGQRVTLRCSPRSGDLSVYWYQQSLDQGLQFLIQYYNGEERAKGNILERFSAQQFPDLHSELNLSSLELGDSALYFCASSVSGTGTGNTIYFGEGSWLTVV.

The chain carries TRBV6-5 and TRBJ2-7, with a possible D match to TRBD1 (6 bases). CDR1 is MNHEY, CDR2 SVGAGI, per germline. The germline V and J ends were trimmed by 2 bases and 1 base, with 12 bases remaining between them. The CDR3 runs 15 residues. In DNA, the CDR3 is TGTGCCAGCAGTTACGTAGCAGGGGAGTCCTACGAGCAGTACTTC. Amino acids: CASSYVAGESYEQYF.

The chain joins TRBV4-3 to TRBJ2-3, with 9 bases aligning to TRBD1. Per the germline V gene, CDR1 is LGHNA and CDR2 is YSLEER. The CDR3 extends over 15 amino acids. V shed 4 bases, J shed 6 bases, and the junction held 8 bases outside the gene matches. CDR3 sequence: CASSPATGGFDTQYF. The DNA of the CDR3 is TGCGCCAGCAGCCCCGCCACAGGGGGCTTTGATACGCAGTATTTT.

This clone showed up just once. This rearrangement joins TRBV3-1 (or the pseudogene TRBV3-2) to TRBJ2-3; 7 nucleotides agree with TRBD1. The junction had 4 bases not matched to a gene; V was cut back by 4 bases and J by 3 bases. From germline, CDR1 is LGHDT and CDR2 YNNKEL (reference sequence). This CDR3 spans 14 amino acids. This chain's CDR3 is CASSPSGQTDTQYF. CDR3 in DNA: TGTGCCAGCAGCCCTTCGGGACAGACAGATACGCAGTATTTT.

This chain joins TRBV7-8 and TRBJ1-2, with D possibly TRBD1 on 6 matching bases. The CDR3 totals 12 residues. Germline assignment: CDR1 SGHVS and CDR2 FQNEAQ. The ends were cut back, 4 bases at V and 7 bases at J, with 10 bases in the middle. The CDR3 region is CASSSTGRGYTF. The CDR3 nucleotides read TGTGCCAGCAGCTCAACAGGGCGTGGCTACACCTTC.

This clone was observed once. The rearrangement joins TRBV5-6 to TRBJ2-1, with 8 bases identical to TRBD2. Unmatched junction bases numbered 10, after V lost 1 base and J lost 7 bases. The CDR3 sequence is 16 residues long. Germline V lookup: CDR1 SGHDT, CDR2 YYEEEE. CDR3 DNA: TGTGCCAGCAGCTTGTTAACCGGGAGGGCCCGTAATGAGCAGTTCTTC. Translation gives CASSLLTGRARNEQFF.

The V and J genes are TRBV29-1 and TRBJ1-1; the D gene is possibly TRBD1 (5 bases). V was pared by 7 bases and J by 0 bases, with 12 bases between. The germline V gene encodes CDR1 SQVTM and CDR2 ANQGSEA. CDR3 length: 13 residues. CDR3 region: CSAVRDLNTEAFF. The CDR3 nucleotides are TGCAGCGCCGTCAGGGACTTGAACACTGAAGCTTTCTTT.

The chain uses TRBV9 and TRBJ1-1; no clear D. The CDR3 covers 13 residues. Trimming removed 0 bases from V and 9 bases from J, with 12 bases in between. Looked up from germline, CDR1 is SGDLS and CDR2 is YYNGEE. The CDR3 here is CASSVAGRQKAFF. The CDR3 DNA reads as TGTGCCAGCAGCGTAGCAGGCCGTCAAAAAGCTTTCTTT.

The rearrangement links TRBV29-1 to TRBJ1-1, with D tentatively TRBD1 (5 bases). Trimming removed 2 bases from V and 5 bases from J, with 9 bases in between. The germline V gene has CDR1 SQVTM and CDR2 ANQGSEA. The CDR3 covers 12 residues. CDR3: CSVERGITEAFF. Written as DNA, the CDR3 is TGCAGCGTTGAACGGGGGATAACTGAAGCTTTCTTT.